Detailed here is one T cell receptor (beta chain). These data are taken from a study of blood T cell repertoires in COVID-19. About the study: T cells, B-cell-depleted T cells, or PBMCs supplied cDNA or gDNA.

Researchers sorted participants into cohorts using their self-reported clinical history. Original methodology: Reference gene primer amplification yielded estimated nucleated cell counts. Clones were sequenced by immunoSEQ multiplex PCR, and TCRdb holds only the in-frame ones, with some missing. V and J calls and clone size follow that table, whereas D and trimming were derived from the DNA. The sample contains around 150,000 clones, roughly 88% of which appear only once. The CDR3 is made up of 16 amino acids. Germline values: CDR1 LGHDT, CDR2 YNNKEL (reference sequence). The trim removed 0 bases at V and 2 bases at J, leaving 3 bases unmatched.

The sequence derives from a man in his sixties or seventies who had been exposed to COVID-19. Sequencing input: PBMCs or T cells enriched from blood (not recorded which). The chain has TRBV3-1 (or the pseudogene TRBV3-2) and TRBJ2-5, with 10 bases aligning to TRBD2. CDR3: CASSQELTSGQETQYF. CDR3 sequence (DNA): TGTGCCAGCAGCCAAGAACTGACTAGCGGGCAAGAGACCCAGTACTTC.